This passage covers 15 T cell receptor beta chains from one sample sequenced in a study of T cells after yellow fever vaccination. MiXCR, applied by TCRdb to the 5' RACE reads, yields one record per CDR3 protein. The sample shows over 8,000 distinct CDR3 sequences, more than 4% of them seen only once. The sample was PBMCs, either bulk or a sorted T-cell subset (CD4+, CD8+, memory, or dextramer-sorted; not recorded which), taken roughly 14 days after the first yellow fever vaccination. The receptors originated from a young man who received the YFV17D yellow fever vaccine.

In its sample, this clonotype ranks as medium-sized. The chain recombines TRBV6-2 or TRBV6-3 with TRBJ2-1; 14 bases fit TRBD2. V lost 6 bases, J lost 4 bases, and 2 bases stayed unmatched. Looked up from germline, CDR1 is MNHEY and CDR2 is SVGEGT. CDR3 length: 15 residues. The CDR3 DNA reads as TGTGCCAGCAGAGGACTAGCGGGGGGATACAATGAGCAGTTCTTC. Translated, it gives CASRGLAGGYNEQFF.

This clonotype was found many times. The gene calls are TRBV7-6 and TRBJ2-5, with no clear D. The length of the CDR3 is 13 residues. Trimming took 3 bases from V and 2 from J, leaving 7 bases between them. Germline V gene sequence: CDR1 SGHVS, CDR2 FNYEAQ. Here the CDR3 reads CASSLGYQETQYF. CDR3 coding DNA: TGTGCCAGCAGCTTGGGGTATCAAGAGACCCAGTACTTC.

This clonotype occurred many times. The rearrangement uses TRBV19 and TRBJ1-4; no clear D. Per germline, CDR1 LNHDA and CDR2 SQIVND (reference sequence). The V gene lost 3 bases and the J gene lost 5 bases, with 10 bases spanning the gap. CDR3 length equals 14 residues. The CDR3 is CASSMVGLNEKLFF. CDR3 bases: TGTGCCAGTAGTATGGTCGGCCTCAATGAAAAACTGTTTTTT. The full variable domain, completed using reference TRBV19 and TRBJ1-4, is DGGITQSPKYLFRKEGQNVTLSCEQNLNHDAMYWYRQDPGQGLRLIYYSQIVNDFQKGDIAEGYSVSREKKESFPLTVTSAQKNPTAFYLCASSMVGLNEKLFFGSGTQLSVL.

There are many counts of this clonotype. The V call is TRBV19, the J call TRBJ2-2; D is perhaps TRBD1 (6 bases). Looked up from germline, CDR1 is LNHDA and CDR2 is SQIVND (reference sequence). The germline V and J ends were trimmed by 3 bases and 1 base, with 12 bases remaining between them. The CDR3 has 16 amino acids. The CDR3 spells CASSIIGQWNTGELFF. In DNA form, the CDR3 reads TGTGCCAGTAGTATTATCGGACAGTGGAACACCGGGGAGCTGTTTTTT.

This clonotype was seen repeatedly, ten times or more. The gene calls are TRBV5-1 and TRBJ2-7; D is ambiguous. Germline values: CDR1 SGHRS, CDR2 YFSETQ. The CDR3 totals 14 residues. Trimming left V 2 bases short and J 0 bases short, with 9 bases between. This CDR3 is CASSFTVTSYEQYF. The CDR3 nucleotides read TGCGCCAGCAGCTTTACCGTCACCTCCTACGAGCAGTACTTC. Combining the CDR3 with reference TRBV5-1 and TRBJ2-7 gives the whole variable domain KAGVTQTPRYLIKTRGQQVTLSCSPISGHRSVSWYQQTPGQGLQFLFEYFSETQRNKGNFPGRFSGRQFSNSRSEMNVSTLELGDSALYLCASSFTVTSYEQYFGPGTRLTVT.

This clonotype is termed medium-sized. The rearrangement joins TRBV6-1 to TRBJ2-3; 9 nucleotides agree with TRBD2. With V trimmed by 4 bases and J by 8 bases, 7 bases remained unmatched. The CDR3 sequence is 14 residues long. CDR1 and CDR2 (germline): MNHNS, SASEGT. The CDR3 loop reads CASSGSGGPRTQYF. CDR3 sequence (DNA): TGTGCCAGCAGTGGAAGCGGGGGGCCCCGTACGCAGTATTTT.

Many counts were recorded for this clonotype. The gene calls are TRBV5-1 and TRBJ1-2, with 8 bases that match TRBD1. CDR3 length: 11 residues. Germline loops: CDR1 SGHRS, CDR2 YFSETQ. V shed 3 bases, J shed 8 bases, and the junction held 0 bases outside the gene matches. The CDR3 DNA reads TGCGCCAGCAGCTCAGGGGGCGGCTACACCTTC. It is translated as CASSSGGGYTF.

This clonotype was counted many times. The chain links TRBV5-4 to TRBJ1-4; D gene uncertain. CDR1 and CDR2 (germline): SGHNT, YYREEE (reference sequence). V lost 0 bases, J lost 8 bases, and 8 bases lay in between. The CDR3 is made up of 13 amino acids. In DNA, the CDR3 is TGTGCCAGCAGCTTGGGACGAGACGAAAAACTGTTTTTT. Its protein is CASSLGRDEKLFF.

This clonotype was counted ten times or more. The chain combines TRBV28 with TRBJ1-1; 10 nucleotides align to TRBD1. CDR3 length: 16 amino acids. Per germline, CDR1 MDHEN and CDR2 SYDVKM. The trim removed 5 bases at V and 4 bases at J, leaving 10 bases unmatched. In DNA form, the CDR3 reads TGTGCCAGCAGTCCCGGGACAGGGGATGGTAGCACTGAAGCTTTCTTT. The encoded protein is CASSPGTGDGSTEAFF.

This clonotype was observed many times. The chain is built from TRBV6-4 and TRBJ2-7; possible D gene TRBD2, 6 bases. V lost 2 bases to trimming and J lost 0 bases, with 17 bases between them. This CDR3 has 17 amino acids. Germline CDR1 and CDR2: MRHNA and SNTAGT. As DNA, the CDR3 is TGTGCCAGCAGTGACACACCCCAGGGACTCTCCTCCTACGAGCAGTACGTC. It is translated as CASSDTPQGLSSYEQYV.

This clonotype was seen at least ten times. The J gene is TRBJ2-5, the V gene TRBV5-6; TRBD2 might be the D (5 bases). The CDR3 extends over 15 amino acids. Germline-derived CDR1 and CDR2 are SGHDT and YYEEEE. Trimming removed 4 bases from V and 5 bases from J, with 18 bases in between. DNA of the CDR3: TGTGCCAGCAGCAAGGTGGGATCGCGAGGGGAGACCCAGTACTTC. Encoded protein: CASSKVGSRGETQYF.

By share, this clonotype counts as medium-sized. V and J are TRBV7-2 and TRBJ2-1, with 8 bases lining up with TRBD2. CDR1 SGHTA and CDR2 FQGNSA come from the germline V gene. V shed 2 bases, J shed 8 bases, and the junction held 14 bases outside the gene matches. The CDR3 runs to 17 residues. The CDR3 loop reads CASSLRLAGGPVYEQFF. In DNA, the CDR3 is TGTGCCAGCAGCTTAAGGTTGGCGGGGGGCCCTGTCTATGAGCAGTTCTTC.

Many counts were recorded for this clonotype. The chain joins TRBV6-2 or TRBV6-3 to TRBJ1-5, with D unresolved. The V end was cut by 6 bases, the J end by 4 bases, with 19 bases between. The germline V gene has CDR1 MNHEY and CDR2 SVGEGT. This CDR3 region has 16 residues. The CDR3 reads CASSQPYLDGNQPQHF. The CDR3, as DNA: TGTGCCAGCAGCCAGCCCTACCTGGACGGGAATCAGCCCCAGCATTTT.

Ten or more counts support this clonotype. For the CDR3, the DNA is TGTGCCAGCTCACCCGGGGTCTGGGATACGCAGTATTTT. It translates to CASSPGVWDTQYF. This chain joins TRBV18 and TRBJ2-3; weak D call: TRBD2 (5 bases). The CDR3 sequence is 13 residues long. Trimming stripped 3 bases from V and 6 bases from J, with 10 bases between. Germline lookup yields CDR1 KGHSH and CDR2 LQKENI.

This clonotype was counted many times. Here the CDR3 reads CASSEFLGTGVVETQYF. DNA for the CDR3: TGTGCCAGCAGTGAATTTCTCGGGACAGGGGTAGTGGAGACCCAGTACTTC. V and J are TRBV13 and TRBJ2-5; 10 nucleotides line up with TRBD1. From germline, CDR1 is PRHDT and CDR2 FYEKMQ (reference sequence). The CDR3 is made up of 17 amino acids. V shed 6 bases and J 5 bases; nucleotides not matched to a gene: 15.